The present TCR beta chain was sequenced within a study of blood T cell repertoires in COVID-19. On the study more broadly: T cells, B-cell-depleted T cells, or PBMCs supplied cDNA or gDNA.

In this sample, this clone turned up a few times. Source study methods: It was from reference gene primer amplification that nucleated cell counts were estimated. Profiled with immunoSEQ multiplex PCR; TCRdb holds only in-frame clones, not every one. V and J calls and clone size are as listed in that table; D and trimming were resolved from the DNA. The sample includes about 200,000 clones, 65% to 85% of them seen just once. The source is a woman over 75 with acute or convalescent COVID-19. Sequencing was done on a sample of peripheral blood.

This CDR3 is CASSRTGGEKLFF. Written as DNA, the CDR3 is TGTGCCAGTTCCCGGACAGGGGGAGAAAAACTGTTTTTT. The rearrangement uses TRBV11-2 and TRBJ1-4, with TRBD1 matching over 10 bases. J gave up 8 bases and V 9 bases, and 6 bases lay outside the gene matches. This CDR3 contains 13 residues. Germline loops: CDR1 SGHAT, CDR2 FQNNGV.